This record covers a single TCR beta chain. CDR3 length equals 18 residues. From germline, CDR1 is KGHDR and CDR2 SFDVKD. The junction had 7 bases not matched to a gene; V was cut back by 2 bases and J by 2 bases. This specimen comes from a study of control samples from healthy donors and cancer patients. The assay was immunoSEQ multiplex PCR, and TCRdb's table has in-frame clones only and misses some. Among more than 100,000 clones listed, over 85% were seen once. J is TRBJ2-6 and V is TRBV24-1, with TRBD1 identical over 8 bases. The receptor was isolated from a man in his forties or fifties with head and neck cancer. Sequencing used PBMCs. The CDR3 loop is CATSDSLGRGPGANVLTF. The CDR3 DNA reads TGTGCCACCAGTGATTCGCTGGGCAGGGGGCCTGGGGCCAACGTCCTGACTTTC.